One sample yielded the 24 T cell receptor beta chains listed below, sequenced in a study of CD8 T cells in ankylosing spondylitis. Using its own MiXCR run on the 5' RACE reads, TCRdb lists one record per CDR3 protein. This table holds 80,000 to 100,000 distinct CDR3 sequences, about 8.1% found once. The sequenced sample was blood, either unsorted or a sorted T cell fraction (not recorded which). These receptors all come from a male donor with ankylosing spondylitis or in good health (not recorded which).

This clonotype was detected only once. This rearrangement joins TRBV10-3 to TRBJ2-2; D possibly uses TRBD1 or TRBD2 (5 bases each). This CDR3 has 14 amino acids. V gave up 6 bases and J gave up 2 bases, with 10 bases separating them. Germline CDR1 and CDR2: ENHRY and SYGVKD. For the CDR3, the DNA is TGTGCCATCAGCTCTCGGGACAACACCGGGGAGCTGTTTTTT. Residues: CAISSRDNTGELFF.

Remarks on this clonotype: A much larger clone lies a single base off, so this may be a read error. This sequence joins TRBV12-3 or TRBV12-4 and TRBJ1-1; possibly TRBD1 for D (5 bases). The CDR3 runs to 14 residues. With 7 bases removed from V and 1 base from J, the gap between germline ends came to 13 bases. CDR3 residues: CASNLTQGNTEAFF. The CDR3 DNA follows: TGTGCCAGCAACTTAACCCAGGGGAACACTGAAGCTTTCTTT.

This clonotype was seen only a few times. CDR3 region: CASSLGGGDPYNEQFF. CDR3 nucleotide sequence: TGTGCCAGCAGCTTGGGGGGGGGCGATCCATACAATGAGCAGTTCTTC. The chain uses TRBV5-4 and TRBJ2-1; weak D call: TRBD2 (7 bases). Germline V gives CDR1 SGHNT, CDR2 YYREEE (reference sequence). The CDR3 covers 16 residues. Trimming removed 0 bases from V and 4 bases from J, with 14 bases in between.

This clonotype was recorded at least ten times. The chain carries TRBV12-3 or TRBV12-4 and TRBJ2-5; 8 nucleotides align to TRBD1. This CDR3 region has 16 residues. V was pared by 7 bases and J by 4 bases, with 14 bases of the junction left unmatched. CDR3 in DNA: TGTGCCAGCACCATAAGGAAAACAGGGGGATTAGAGACCCAGTACTTC. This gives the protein CASTIRKTGGLETQYF.

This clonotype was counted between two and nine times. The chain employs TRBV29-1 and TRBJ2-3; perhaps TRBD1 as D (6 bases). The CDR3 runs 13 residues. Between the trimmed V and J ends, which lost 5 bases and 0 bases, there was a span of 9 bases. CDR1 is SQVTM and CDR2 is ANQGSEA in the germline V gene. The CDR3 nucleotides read TGCAGCGTTCTAGGGGGAAGCACAGATACGCAGTATTTT. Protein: CSVLGGSTDTQYF.

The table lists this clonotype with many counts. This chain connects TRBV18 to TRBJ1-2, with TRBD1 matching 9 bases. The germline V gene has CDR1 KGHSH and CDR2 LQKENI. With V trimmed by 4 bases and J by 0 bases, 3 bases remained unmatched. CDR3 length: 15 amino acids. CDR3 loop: CASSRDRATNYGYTF. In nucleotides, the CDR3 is TGTGCCAGCTCACGGGACAGGGCCACTAACTATGGCTACACCTTC.

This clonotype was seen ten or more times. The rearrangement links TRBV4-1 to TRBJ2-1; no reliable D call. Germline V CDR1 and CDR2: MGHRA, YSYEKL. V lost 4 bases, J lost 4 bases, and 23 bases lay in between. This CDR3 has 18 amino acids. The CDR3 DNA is TGCGCCAGCAGCCTACCTTGGGTCGGGTCTGGAACGTACAATGAGCAGTTCTTC. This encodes CASSLPWVGSGTYNEQFF.

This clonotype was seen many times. In DNA, the CDR3 is TGTGCCAGCAGTTACCGTCACGGGGGGGACAATGAGCAGTTCTTC. Protein sequence: CASSYRHGGDNEQFF. V and J are TRBV6-5 and TRBJ2-1; 8 bases line up with TRBD2. CDR1 is MNHEY, CDR2 SVGAGI, per germline. Losses at the gene ends were 2 bases for V and 5 bases for J; bases not matched to a gene: 5. The CDR3 is 15 residues long.

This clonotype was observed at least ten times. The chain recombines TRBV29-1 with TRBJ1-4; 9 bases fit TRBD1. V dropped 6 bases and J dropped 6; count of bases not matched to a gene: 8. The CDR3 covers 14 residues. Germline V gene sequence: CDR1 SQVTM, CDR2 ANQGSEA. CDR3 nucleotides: TGCAGCGTGGCCTTGACAGGGGGAGATGAAAAACTGTTTTTT. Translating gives CSVALTGGDEKLFF.

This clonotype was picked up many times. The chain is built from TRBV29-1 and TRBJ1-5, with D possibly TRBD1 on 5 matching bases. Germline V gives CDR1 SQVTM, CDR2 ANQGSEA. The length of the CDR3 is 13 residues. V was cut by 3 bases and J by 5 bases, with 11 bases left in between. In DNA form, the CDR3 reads TGCAGCGTTGAGGGGTCGGGGGATCAGCCCCAGCATTTT. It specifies CSVEGSGDQPQHF.

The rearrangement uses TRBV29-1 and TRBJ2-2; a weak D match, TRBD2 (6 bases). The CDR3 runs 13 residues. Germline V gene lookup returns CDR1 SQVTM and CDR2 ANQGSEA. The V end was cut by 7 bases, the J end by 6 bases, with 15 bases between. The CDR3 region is CSALSGGPGELFF. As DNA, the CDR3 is TGCAGCGCTCTCTCAGGAGGGCCCGGGGAGCTGTTTTTT.

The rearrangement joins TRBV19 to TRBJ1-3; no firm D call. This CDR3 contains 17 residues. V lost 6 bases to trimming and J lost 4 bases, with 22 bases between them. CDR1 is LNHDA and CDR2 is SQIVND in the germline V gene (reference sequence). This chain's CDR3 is CASSPGPASQGGNTIYF. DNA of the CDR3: TGTGCCAGTAGCCCGGGTCCCGCGTCCCAAGGAGGAAACACCATATATTTT.

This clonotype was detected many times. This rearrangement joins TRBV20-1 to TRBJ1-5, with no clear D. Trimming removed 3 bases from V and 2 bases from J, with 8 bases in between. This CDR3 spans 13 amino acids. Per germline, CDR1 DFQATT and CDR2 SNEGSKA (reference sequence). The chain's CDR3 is CSASSLGNQPQHF. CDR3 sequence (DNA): TGCAGTGCTAGTTCACTGGGCAATCAGCCCCAGCATTTT.

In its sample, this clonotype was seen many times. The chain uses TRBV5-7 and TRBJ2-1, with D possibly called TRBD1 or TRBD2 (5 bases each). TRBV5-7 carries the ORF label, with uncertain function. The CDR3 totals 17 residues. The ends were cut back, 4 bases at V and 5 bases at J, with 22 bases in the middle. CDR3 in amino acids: CASSPPGPKADDNEQFF. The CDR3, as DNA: TGTGCCAGCAGCCCACCGGGACCCAAGGCGGACGACAATGAGCAGTTCTTC.

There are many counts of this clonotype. Written as DNA, the CDR3 is TGTGCCAGCAGCGCAGAGCCCGGCAAGGCGAACACTGAAGCTTTCTTT. Amino acids: CASSAEPGKANTEAFF. The V gene is TRBV9, the J gene TRBJ1-1, with D unclear. Germline loops: CDR1 SGDLS, CDR2 YYNGEE. Trimming pared 3 bases from V and 1 base from J, leaving 16 bases between. CDR3 size: 16 residues. Based on the CDR3 plus reference TRBV9 and TRBJ1-1, the full variable domain is DSGVTQTPKHLITATGQRVTLRCSPRSGDLSVYWYQQSLDQGLQFLIQYYNGEERAKGNILERFSAQQFPDLHSELNLSSLELGDSALYFCASSAEPGKANTEAFFGQGTRLTVV.

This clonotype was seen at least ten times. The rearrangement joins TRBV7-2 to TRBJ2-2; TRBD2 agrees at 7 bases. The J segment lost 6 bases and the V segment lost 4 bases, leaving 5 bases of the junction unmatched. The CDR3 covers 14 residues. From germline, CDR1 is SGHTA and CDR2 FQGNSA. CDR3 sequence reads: CASSSGRVPGELFF. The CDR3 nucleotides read TGTGCCAGCAGCTCGGGGAGGGTTCCCGGGGAGCTGTTTTTT.

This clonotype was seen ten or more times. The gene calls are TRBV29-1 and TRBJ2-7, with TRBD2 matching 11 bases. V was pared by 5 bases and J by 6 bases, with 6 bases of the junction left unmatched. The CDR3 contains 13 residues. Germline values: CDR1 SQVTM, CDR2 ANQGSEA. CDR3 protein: CSVLTSGGREQYF. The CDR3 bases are TGCAGCGTTCTTACTAGCGGGGGCCGCGAGCAGTACTTC.

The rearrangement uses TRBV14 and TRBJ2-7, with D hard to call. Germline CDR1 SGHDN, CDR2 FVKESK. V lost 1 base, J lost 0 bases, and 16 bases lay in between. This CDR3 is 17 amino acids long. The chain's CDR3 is CASSQVRRSASSYEQYF. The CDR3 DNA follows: TGTGCCAGCAGCCAAGTACGTCGAAGCGCGAGCTCCTACGAGCAGTACTTC.

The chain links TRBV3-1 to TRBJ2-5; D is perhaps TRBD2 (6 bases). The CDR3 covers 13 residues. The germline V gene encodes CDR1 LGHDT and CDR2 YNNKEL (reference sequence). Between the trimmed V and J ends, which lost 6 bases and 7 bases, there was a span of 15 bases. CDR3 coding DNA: TGTGCCAGCAGAATCGGGACTCCGGGGACCCAGTACTTC. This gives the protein CASRIGTPGTQYF.

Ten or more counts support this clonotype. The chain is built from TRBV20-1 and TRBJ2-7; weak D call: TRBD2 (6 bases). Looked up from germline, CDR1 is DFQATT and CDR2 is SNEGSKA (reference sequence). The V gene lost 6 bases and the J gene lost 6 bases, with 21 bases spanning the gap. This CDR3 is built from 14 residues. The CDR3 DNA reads TGCAGTGCCCAGGAGGCGGGGACCTATAGCGAGCAGTACTTC. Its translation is CSAQEAGTYSEQYF.

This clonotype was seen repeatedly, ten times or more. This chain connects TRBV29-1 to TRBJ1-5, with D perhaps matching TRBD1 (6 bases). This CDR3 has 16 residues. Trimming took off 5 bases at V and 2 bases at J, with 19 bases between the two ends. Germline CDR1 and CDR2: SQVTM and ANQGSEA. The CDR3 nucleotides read TGCAGCGTTCTCTTCGGGGGCCCCAGGGGCAATCAGCCCCAGCATTTT. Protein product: CSVLFGGPRGNQPQHF.

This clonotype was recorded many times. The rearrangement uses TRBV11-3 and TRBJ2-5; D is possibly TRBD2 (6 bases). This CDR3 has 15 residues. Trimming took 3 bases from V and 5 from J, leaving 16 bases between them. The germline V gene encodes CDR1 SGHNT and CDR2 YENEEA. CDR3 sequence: CASSFRAGPGETQYF. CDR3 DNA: TGTGCCAGCAGCTTCCGGGCGGGGCCAGGGGAGACCCAGTACTTC.

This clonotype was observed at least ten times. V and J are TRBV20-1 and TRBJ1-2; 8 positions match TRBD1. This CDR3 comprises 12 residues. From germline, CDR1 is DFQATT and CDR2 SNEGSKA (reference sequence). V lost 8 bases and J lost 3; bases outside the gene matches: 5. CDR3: CSTRTGYYGYTF. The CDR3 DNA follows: TGCAGTACCCGGACAGGGTACTATGGCTACACCTTC.

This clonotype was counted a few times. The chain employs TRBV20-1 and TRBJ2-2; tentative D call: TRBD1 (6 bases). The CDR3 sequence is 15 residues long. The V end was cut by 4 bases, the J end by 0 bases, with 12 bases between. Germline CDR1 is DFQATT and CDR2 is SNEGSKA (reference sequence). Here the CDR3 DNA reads TGCAGTGCTAACGAGGGGACAACGAACACCGGGGAGCTGTTTTTT. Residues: CSANEGTTNTGELFF.